One T cell receptor (beta chain) is described in this entry. No antigen is known for it. No quality values exist for individual bases; no much larger clone is one base distant. The entry originates in a study of T cell clonotyping in hematopoietic cell transplantation (dated by TCRdb to the early 2020s). For the wider study: Pretransplant samples from recipients were collected after cytoreduction. A total of more than 130 blood samples were collected in the study from approximately 32 consecutive transplant recipients and their related donors. Patient recruitment ran from 2015 to January 2017, and follow-up continued until late 2020 or death.

Results and caveats for the whole study, not just this receptor: Just a small fraction of recipient repertoires overlapped with donor repertoires, and more than 97% appeared de novo at the given depth. Donor and pretransplant recipient Inverse Simpson Index values predicted broader posttransplant TCR repertoire diversity. After transplant, TCR diversity in recipients dropped, and pathologically expanded clonotypes climbed progressively between day 30 and day 180. The sample size was limited, and CD4 and CD8 repertoire contributions could not be separated because cells were not sorted.

The CDR3 contains 14 residues, cysteine and phenylalanine counted. Only CDR3 DNA remains: 42 bases, in frame from the first base. The CDR1 and CDR2 encoded by the germline V gene (reference sequence) are SEHNR and FQNEAQ. The junction carries 14 bases between V and J, which are trimmed by 1 base and 11 bases respectively. What the time point label conveys for this sample: recipient sample about 28 days before transplant, after cytoreduction. Blood from recipients was drawn about 28 days before transplant and again at days 30, 100 and 180 after transplant. Using Nuclei Lysis Solution, genomic DNA was extracted from unfractionated peripheral blood mononuclear cells that were either fresh or cryopreserved. TCR beta CDR3 regions were amplified from genomic DNA with the immunoSEQ assay, a bias-controlled multiplex PCR using V- and J-specific primers. A second PCR step added a proprietary barcode and Illumina adapter sequences to the CDR3 amplicons. CDR3 libraries were sequenced on an Illumina MiSeq instrument. In the source study's methods: Export and quality control were performed with immunoSEQ Analyzer 3.0, and downstream analyses were performed with R Bioconductor and Immunarch. Repertoire metrics were calculated using only productive rearrangements within the normalized downsampled data set. In the normalized cohort, a clonotype counted as pathologically expanded if the clonotype was larger than 5 templates. The Inverse Simpson Index served as the measure of repertoire diversity. To capture all clonotypes, the CMV-specificity analyses were run on the non-normalized data set. In its TCRdb copy, this immuneACCESS table keeps in-frame sequences only and misses some clones. Where compared with another copy, unresolved V genes explain less than half of these, and the others have no known cause. Clonal size and the V and J genes are those of that table, whereas D and trimming came from the DNA. This sample is represented by roughly 20,000 clones; roughly 90% of them were singletons. In total, the top ten clones hold about 4% of the sample.

The chain links TRBV7-9 with TRBJ1-4; TRBD1 is perhaps the D gene, given 5 matching bases. The sequence came from a man aged 18 to 29 with biphenotypic leukemia. Some clones in this sample may be carry-over from other donors' samples. The sample here was peripheral blood mononuclear cells, taken before stem cell transplant. The CDR3 loop reads CASSLGGSLVKLFF. The nucleotide sequence is TGTGCCAGCAGCTTAGGGGGCAGTTTGGTGAAACTGTTTTTT.